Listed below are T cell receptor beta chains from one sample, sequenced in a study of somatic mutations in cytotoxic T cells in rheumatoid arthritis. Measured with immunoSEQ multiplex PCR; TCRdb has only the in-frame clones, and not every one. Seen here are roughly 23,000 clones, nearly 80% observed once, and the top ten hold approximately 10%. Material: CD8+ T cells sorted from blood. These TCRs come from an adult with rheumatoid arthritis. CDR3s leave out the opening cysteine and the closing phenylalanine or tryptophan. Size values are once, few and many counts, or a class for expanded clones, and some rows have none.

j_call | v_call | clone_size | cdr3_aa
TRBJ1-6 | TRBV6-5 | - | ASSFRGLSPLH
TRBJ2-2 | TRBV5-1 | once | ASSLARTSGGARTGELF
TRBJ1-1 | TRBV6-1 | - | ASSVSVTEAF
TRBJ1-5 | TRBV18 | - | ASSIGDNQPQH
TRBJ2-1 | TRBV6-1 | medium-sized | ASSGWGTGLTEQF
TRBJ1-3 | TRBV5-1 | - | ASSLLPTGRAGANTIY
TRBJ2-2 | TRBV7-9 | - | ASSPPGNGELF
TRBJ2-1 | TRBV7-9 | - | ASSSPKRGARNEQF
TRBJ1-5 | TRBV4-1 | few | ASSTDVSYSNQPQH
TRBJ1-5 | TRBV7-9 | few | ASSPQGSNQPQH
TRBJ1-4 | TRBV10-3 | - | AISESGATNEKLF
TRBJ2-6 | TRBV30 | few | ACPLTGPEIPSGANVLT
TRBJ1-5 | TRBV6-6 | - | ASSPPGDQPQH
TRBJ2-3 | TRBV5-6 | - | ASSLVVFGGLDTQY
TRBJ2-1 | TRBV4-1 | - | ASSQDGRLSNEQF
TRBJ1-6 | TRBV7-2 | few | ASSPRDRSYSPLH
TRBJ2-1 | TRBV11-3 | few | ASSLAGLSNEQF
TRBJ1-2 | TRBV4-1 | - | ASSATRFTNYGYT
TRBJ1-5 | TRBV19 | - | ASSGASNQPQH
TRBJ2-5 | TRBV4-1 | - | ASSQDRGIPGGQETQY
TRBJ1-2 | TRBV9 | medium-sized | ASSPRTGDGGDGYT
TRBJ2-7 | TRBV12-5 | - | ASGLTQSGGPSYEQY
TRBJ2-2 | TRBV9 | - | ASSVASGGARLSTGELF
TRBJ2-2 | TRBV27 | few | ASSLIGFQNTGELF
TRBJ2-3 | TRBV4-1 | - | ASSQGRGGPDTQY
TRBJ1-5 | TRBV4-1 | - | ASSQVLGDNQPQH
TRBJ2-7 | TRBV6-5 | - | ASSLRGQGPEQY
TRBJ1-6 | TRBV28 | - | ASSFTAHSPLH
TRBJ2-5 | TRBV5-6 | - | ASTRLADQETQY
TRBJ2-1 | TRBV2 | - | ASSPGRLYNEQF
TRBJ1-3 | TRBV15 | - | ATSRDRGSNTIY
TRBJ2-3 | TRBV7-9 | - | ASTKPGQGRDTQY
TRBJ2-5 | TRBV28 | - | ASSPSPVKETQY
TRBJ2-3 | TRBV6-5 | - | ASSYGLAGSDTQY
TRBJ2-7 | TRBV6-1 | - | ASSAGQSYEQY
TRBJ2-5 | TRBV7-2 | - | ASSWLGLAEETQY
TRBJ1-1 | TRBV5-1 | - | ASSPGQENTEAF
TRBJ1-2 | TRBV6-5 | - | ASSLQGMSNYGYT
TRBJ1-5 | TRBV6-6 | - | ASSYSPENQPQH
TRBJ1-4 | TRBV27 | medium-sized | ASGPTENIYEKLF
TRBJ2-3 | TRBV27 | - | ASSFLGFSSTDTQY